The clone carrying this T cell receptor (beta chain) was recorded a few times. This sample was included in a study of graft-versus-host responses after intestinal transplantation. Looking at the study overall: Among the recipients, all got anti-thymocyte globulin induction and then tacrolimus and steroids for approximately 3 years.

The data were produced by immunoSEQ multiplex PCR, yet TCRdb's version contains in-frame clones alone and is incomplete. The sample yields 75,000 to 100,000 clones, 80% to 95% seen once. Trimming took off 7 bases at V and 8 bases at J, with 17 bases between the two ends. The CDR3 has 14 residues. Per the germline V gene, CDR1 is LNHDA and CDR2 is SQIVND (reference sequence). This TCR derives from a human patient who received an intestinal transplant, so some T cells may come from the graft donor. This specimen was PBMCs, taken approximately 420 days after intestinal transplant. This chain uses TRBV19 with TRBJ1-4, with D perhaps TRBD1 (5 bases). The CDR3 DNA reads as TGTGCCAGTAACCACAGGCGTGGTAGGGAAAAACTGTTTTTT. It codes for CASNHRRGREKLFF.